Described below is a single TCR beta chain sequence and its context. What it binds is not known. The sample comes from a study of cytomegalovirus exposure and HLA in healthy donors. Study at large: Findings of an earlier analysis included over 95 million unique TCR beta sequences from 190 million or so T cells. Study-level results: Researchers reported from a later analysis that most CMV-associated TCR beta chains appeared HLA-restricted. A later analysis revealed that TCR association rates differed between HLA loci, peaking at DRB1 and bottoming out at HLA-C.

Researchers ran the PCR with 60 Vbeta and 13 Jbeta primers. Clones were sequenced by immunoSEQ multiplex PCR, and TCRdb holds only the in-frame ones, with some missing. The repertoire holds almost 200,000 clones, with almost 85% as singletons. CDR1 and CDR2 (germline): KGHSH, LQKENI. Trimming cost V 3 bases and J 8 bases, with 5 bases left between them. The CDR3 is 11 residues long. V and J are TRBV18 and TRBJ1-3; no clear D gene. The TCR originated in a woman aged 45-65 years in good health and CMV-seronegative. The specimen was PBMCs. This CDR3 is CASSPQDTIYF. The CDR3 coding sequence is TGTGCCAGCTCACCCCAGGACACCATATATTTT. The variable domain in full, completed from reference TRBV18 and TRBJ1-3, reads NAGVMQNPRHLVRRRGQEARLRCSPMKGHSHVYWYRQLPEEGLKFMVYLQKENIIDESGMPKERFSAEFPKEGPSILRIQQVVRGDSAAYFCASSPQDTIYFGEGSWLTVV.